The source of this T cell receptor (beta chain) is a study of cytomegalovirus exposure and HLA in healthy donors. Trimming removed 0 bases at V and 5 bases at J, with 11 bases between. This CDR3 is 14 amino acids long. Germline V gives CDR1 SGDLS, CDR2 YYNGEE. With 60 Vbeta and 13 Jbeta primers, the PCR was carried out. The table came from immunoSEQ multiplex PCR; TCRdb's copy has only in-frame clones and leaves some out. The sample yields more than 200,000 clones, 75% to 80% seen once. This clonotype was sampled from a young man in good health and CMV-seronegative. The sample comprised PBMCs. The gene calls are TRBV9 and TRBJ1-1, with a possible D match to TRBD1 (5 bases). Here the CDR3 DNA reads TGTGCCAGCAGCGTAGAGGGCAGGGCTACTGAAGCTTTCTTT. Protein: CASSVEGRATEAFF.